The 22 T cell receptor beta chains presented below share a single source sample, sequenced in a study of CD8+CD57+ T cells in acquired aplastic anemia. TCR beta VDJ combinations and CDR3 sequences were profiled from genomic DNA. One entry per CDR3 protein results from TCRdb running MiXCR on the reads. The data show more than 150,000 distinct CDR3 sequences, around 66% seen once. Source material: sorted CD4+, CD8+, or CD8+CD57+ T cells (not recorded which) from PBMCs. These receptors came from a human donor with severe aplastic anemia or a healthy control (not recorded which).

A word on this clonotype: Given a much more abundant clone one base away, this may be a read error. The V call is TRBV12-3 or TRBV12-4, the J call TRBJ2-2; D gene unclear. This CDR3 is built from 14 residues. V gave up 3 bases and J gave up 7 bases, with 12 bases separating them. Here the CDR3 DNA reads TGTGCCAGCAGTTTTGAGCCAAATGGCGGGGAGCTGTTTTTT. It specifies CASSFEPNGGELFF.

The V and J genes are TRBV12-3 or TRBV12-4 and TRBJ1-5; D gene uncertain. CDR3 length: 15 amino acids. Trimming cost V 3 bases and J 0 bases, with 9 bases left between them. For the CDR3, the DNA is TGTGCCAGCAGTTTTTATGGGGTTAGCAATCAGCCCCAGCATTTT. It codes for CASSFYGVSNQPQHF.

V gene TRBV7-3 combines with J gene TRBJ1-2, with no clear D. The length of the CDR3 is 14 residues. Germline CDR1 SGHTA, CDR2 FQGTGA. Trimming took 6 bases from V and 5 from J, leaving 16 bases between them. Here the CDR3 reads CASRANVGAYGYTF. The CDR3, as DNA: TGTGCCAGCAGGGCCAATGTGGGAGCTTATGGCTACACCTTC. Drawing the rest from reference TRBV7-3 and TRBJ1-2, the complete variable domain is GAGVSQTPSNKVTEKGKYVELRCDPISGHTALYWYRQSLGQGPEFLIYFQGTGAADDSGLPNDRFFAVRPEGSVSTLKIQRTERGDSAVYLCASRANVGAYGYTFGSGTRLTVV.

In its sample, this clonotype was seen a few times. This chain connects TRBV11-2 to TRBJ1-1; D not resolved. CDR1 and CDR2 from the germline V gene are SGHAT and FQNNGV. V lost 3 bases and J 2 bases, leaving 13 bases between the germline ends. The CDR3 sequence is 15 residues long. As DNA, the CDR3 is TGTGCCAGCAGCTTGGAAGCGGCAATTAACACTGAAGCTTTCTTT. This gives the protein CASSLEAAINTEAFF.

The V gene is TRBV7-7, the J gene TRBJ2-5, with a tentative D call TRBD2 (7 bases). V lost 4 bases and J 5 bases, leaving 11 bases between the germline ends. CDR1 and CDR2 (germline): SSHAT, FNYEAQ (reference sequence). The CDR3 covers 13 residues. CDR3 coding DNA: TGTGCCAGCAGCTCAGGCGGGGGCGAGACCCAGTACTTC. Amino acids: CASSSGGGETQYF.

The chain combines TRBV2 with TRBJ2-5; 7 nucleotides align to TRBD2. The V segment lost 6 bases and the J segment 1 base; nucleotides outside the gene matches: 2. CDR3 size: 13 residues. Germline CDR1 is SNHLY and CDR2 is FYNNEI. CDR3 region: CASSRGVQETQYF. The DNA of the CDR3 is TGTGCCAGCAGCCGGGGGGTCCAAGAGACCCAGTACTTC.

A word on this clonotype: Compared with germline, one end of the junction differs, possibly owing to a read error. V usage is TRBV7-9 and J usage is TRBJ2-1; D might be TRBD2 (5 bases). Germline CDR1 and CDR2: SEHNR and FQNEAQ (reference sequence). CDR3 length: 14 residues. The CDR3 DNA is TGCGCCAGCAGCTCGGAGGCAGGAGACAATGAGCGGTTCTTC. Encoded protein: CASSSEAGDNERFF.

This clonotype has only one observation. The chain couples TRBV6-5 to TRBJ2-7; D not certain. This CDR3 region has 13 residues. CDR1 and CDR2 from the germline V gene are MNHEY and SVGAGI. The ends were cut back, 4 bases at V and 3 bases at J, with 10 bases in the middle. CDR3 region: CASSSARFYEQYF. The CDR3 coding sequence is TGTGCCAGCAGTTCGGCCAGATTCTACGAGCAGTACTTC.

This clonotype was seen once. CDR3 in amino acids: CASSLVGVGGEQYF. The CDR3 bases are TGTGCCAGCAGCTTGGTTGGGGTTGGGGGCGAGCAGTACTTC. The gene calls are TRBV5-8 and TRBJ2-7; D tentatively fits TRBD1 or TRBD2 (5 bases each). The germline V and J ends were trimmed by 0 bases and 6 bases, with 13 bases remaining between them. This CDR3 comprises 14 residues. CDR1 and CDR2 from the germline V gene are SGHTS and YDEGEE.

In this sample, this clonotype turned up many times. The genes are TRBV20-1 and TRBJ1-1; weak D call: TRBD1 (6 bases). From germline, CDR1 is DFQATT and CDR2 SNEGSKA (reference sequence). This CDR3 contains 12 residues. Trimming removed 4 bases from V and 6 bases from J, with 12 bases in between. Here the CDR3 DNA reads TGCAGTGCTAACTTCGAGGGGGCTGAAGCTTTCTTT. As protein: CSANFEGAEAFF.

There are a few counts of this clonotype. The chain carries TRBV5-5 and TRBJ2-5, with D hard to call. Germline loops: CDR1 SGHKS, CDR2 YYEKEE (reference sequence). This CDR3 spans 11 amino acids. Trimming removed 4 bases from V and 2 bases from J, with 3 bases in between. The CDR3 is CASSRQETQYF. CDR3 sequence (DNA): TGTGCCAGCAGCCGACAAGAGACCCAGTACTTC.

This clonotype was recorded once. The CDR3 DNA reads TGTGCCAGCAGCTTAGGTTCGTACAGGGGGACGTCCACTGAAGCTTTCTTT. As protein: CASSLGSYRGTSTEAFF. The V and J genes are TRBV11-2 and TRBJ1-1, with 8 bases aligning to TRBD1. The V gene's germline CDR1 is SGHAT and CDR2 FQNNGV. This CDR3 is 17 amino acids long. The junction had 11 bases not matched to a gene; V was cut back by 1 base and J by 4 bases.

In its sample, this clonotype was seen a few times. The rearrangement uses TRBV4-3 and TRBJ2-7; D could derive from TRBD1 or TRBD2 (6 bases each). The CDR3 sequence is 16 residues long. V lost 0 bases to trimming and J lost 2 bases, with 14 bases between them. Germline CDR1 reads LGHNA; CDR2 reads YSLEER. The chain's CDR3 is CASSQEVRGATYEQYF. For the CDR3, the DNA is TGCGCCAGCAGCCAAGAGGTGAGGGGGGCAACCTACGAGCAGTACTTC.

This clonotype was recorded at least ten times. V and J are TRBV27 and TRBJ2-7, with 7 bases identical to TRBD2. V dropped 5 bases and J dropped 0; count of bases not matched to a gene: 7. Looked up from germline, CDR1 is MNHEY and CDR2 is SMNVEV (reference sequence). The length of the CDR3 is 15 residues. The CDR3 region has the DNA TGTGCCAGCAGTCCGATAGCGGGCTCCTCCTACGAGCAGTACTTC. It is translated as CASSPIAGSSYEQYF.

This clonotype was detected only once. The CDR3 sequence: CASTATRQSWETQYF. The CDR3 DNA reads TGTGCCAGCACAGCGACAAGACAATCGTGGGAGACCCAGTACTTC. V and J are TRBV6-5 and TRBJ2-5; D ambiguous. With 7 bases removed from V and 5 bases from J, the gap between germline ends came to 20 bases. The CDR3 totals 15 residues. The germline V gene has CDR1 MNHEY and CDR2 SVGAGI.

The V call is TRBV7-2, the J call TRBJ2-2, with D tentatively TRBD1 (5 bases). The CDR3 totals 14 residues. V was trimmed by 1 base and J by 4 bases, leaving 7 bases between them. CDR1 is SGHTA, CDR2 FQGNSA, per germline. CDR3 bases: TGTGCCAGCAGCTTAGGGCAGGGCACCGGGGAGCTGTTTTTT. Protein sequence: CASSLGQGTGELFF.

This clonotype has a handful of counts. This sequence joins TRBV9 and TRBJ2-5; tentatively, D is TRBD2 (5 bases). CDR1 SGDLS and CDR2 YYNGEE come from the germline V gene. V was trimmed by 6 bases and J by 7 bases, leaving 16 bases between them. There are 13 residues in the CDR3. The CDR3 reads CASTPGPAGTQYF. Written as DNA, the CDR3 is TGTGCCAGCACCCCCGGCCCGGCGGGGACCCAGTACTTC.

At least ten counts were recorded for this clonotype. The V and J genes are TRBV19 and TRBJ2-3; D remains ambiguous. Germline assignment: CDR1 LNHDA and CDR2 SQIVND (reference sequence). CDR3 length: 15 amino acids. V was trimmed by 4 bases and J by 1 base, leaving 12 bases between them. This CDR3 reads CASSTSAPRTDTQYF. The CDR3 DNA follows: TGTGCCAGTAGTACTAGTGCTCCGCGCACAGATACGCAGTATTTT.

The chain has TRBV6-2 or TRBV6-3 and TRBJ2-5; no clear D. Trimming cost V 4 bases and J 4 bases, with 7 bases left between them. The CDR3 is made up of 12 amino acids. Germline V lookup: CDR1 MNHEY, CDR2 SVGEGT. CDR3 DNA: TGTGCCAGCAGTTCCAGTGCAGAGACCCAGTACTTC. It is translated as CASSSSAETQYF.

The chain recombines TRBV29-1 with TRBJ2-5; TRBD2 agrees at 7 bases. Germline CDR1 reads SQVTM; CDR2 reads ANQGSEA. The CDR3 length is 14 residues. V gave up 4 bases and J gave up 2 bases; unmatched junction bases: 7. The CDR3 bases are TGCAGCGTTGCAGGGTCTAGCGGACAAGAGACCCAGTACTTC. As protein: CSVAGSSGQETQYF.

This clonotype was counted many times. The rearrangement uses TRBV6-5 and TRBJ2-5; D unclear. Trimming removed 4 bases at V and 5 bases at J, with 5 bases between. CDR1 and CDR2 from the germline V gene are MNHEY and SVGAGI. This CDR3 has 11 amino acids. Written as DNA, the CDR3 is TGTGCCAGCAGTTCGTCCGAGACCCAGTACTTC. Translation: CASSSSETQYF.

CDR3 sequence reads: CASSWDTQYF. CDR3 in DNA: TGTGCCAGCAGTTGGGATACGCAGTATTTT. This rearrangement joins TRBV2 to TRBJ2-3, with D hard to call. Germline V lookup: CDR1 SNHLY, CDR2 FYNNEI. The CDR3 loop spans 10 amino acids. Trimming left V 5 bases short and J 6 bases short, with 3 bases between.